The TCR beta chain described here comes from a study of cytomegalovirus exposure and HLA in healthy donors (TCRdb year 2017). Study-wide context: In an earlier analysis of fewer than 750 of the donors, about 270 Gb of sequence data and 90 million to 130 million unique TCR beta sequences from about 190 million T cells were reported. All discovery cohort repertoires had been generated using a single sequencing platform. Both class I and class II loci were covered by HLA typing, at four-digit resolution. On average, roughly 200,000 unique TCR beta nucleotide sequences were sequenced per donor among 398 genotyped donors of the cohort, with roughly 18% of those sequences being non-productive. To decide whether each TCR beta V gene segment behaved as functional or pseudogenic, an earlier analysis of approximately 590 of the donors relied on high-throughput TCR beta sequencing. The aim of the study was to test whether cataloging public T cell receptors could identify signatures of past pathogen exposure. Using immunosequencing, the study profiled T cell repertoires from approximately 700 subjects and related those repertoires to cytomegalovirus serostatus. In a later analysis, previously published TCR beta repertoires from several hundred donors were re-analyzed and high-resolution HLA genotyping was added so that TCR occurrence patterns could be studied. A later genetic analysis used genome-wide SNP genotypes for about 65% of the 666 donors, treating that subset as a discovery cohort. Around 320 gigabases of sequencing data and approximately 85 million unique TCR sequences were included in an early release covering under 650 HLA-typed donors. Because of strong linkage in the cohort, roughly five DR-DQ haplotypes were treated as single units for association and clustering. High-throughput TCR immunosequencing, statistical association of individual TCRs with disease status, and machine learning were combined to predict cytomegalovirus infection status. Besides the first cohort of 550 to 750 subjects, a separate validation cohort made up of 120 different subjects was used. The number of donors typed differed by locus, with roughly 620-630 for A, B, C, DRB1 and DQB1, roughly 520 for DQA1, 606 for DPA1, and 400 to 490 for DPB1. Among the roughly 430 genotyped donors, approximately 76% belonged to the genetic ancestry cluster associated with self-reported Caucasian donors. In the later analysis, no new phenotypic data were used to find candidate immune exposures; instead, reliance was placed on TCR beta sequences and their occurrence across donors. Donor age, sex, ethnicity and CMV serostatus were compiled together with the repertoire data.

Receptors were amplified or captured by the immunoSEQ multiplex PCR assay. For the multiplex PCR, a mixture combining 60 forward primers for TCR Vbeta segments and 13 reverse primers for TCR Jbeta segments was used. A multiplex PCR assay on genomic DNA amplified the CDR3 region of rearranged TCR beta genes. On the Illumina HiSeq System, the amplified TCR beta libraries were sequenced as 87-base-pair reads. In the source study's methods: A later analysis tallied tens of millions of unique TCR beta chains across the 650 to 750 repertoires, and approximately 12 million of those chains were shared by two or more donors. To remove PCR and sequencing errors, raw reads were error-corrected and collapsed into unique sequences using a nearest-neighbor algorithm that merged closely related sequences. To assign V, D and J gene segments, CDR3 sequences were aligned to IMGT reference sequences. For a sequence to be retained, a match of at least six nucleotides to both a V gene segment and a J gene segment was required. Rearrangements were classified as productive when the CDR3 lacked stop codons and remained in frame with V and J, and all other rearrangements were classified as non-productive. Following IMGT convention, CDR3 was defined as the stretch from the second conserved V-encoded cysteine to the conserved J-encoded phenylalanine. The earlier analysis of roughly 590 of the donors excluded sequences that lacked an unambiguous match to a single V gene segment. In an earlier analysis of several hundred of the donors, V segments were called functional above 56.7% productive rearrangements and were called segregating when the between-donor standard deviation exceeded 5%. A statistical classification framework was built to diagnose cytomegalovirus status from the catalog of TCR beta chain sequences. V and J gene assignment, in a later analysis, came from comparing TCR nucleotide sequences with IMGT/GENE-DB human TR gene sequences. A later analysis assigned CDR3 sequences and most-parsimonious VDJ recombination scenarios with the TCRdist pipeline. In a later analysis, every TCR beta chain was defined by the combination of its CDR3 amino acid sequence and its V-gene family, and reads without a unique V-gene family were dropped. To address suspected cross-contamination and a sequencing artifact, a later analysis removed roughly 580 highly shared, low-generation-probability nucleotide sequences. For each public chain, a later analysis derived a clonal expansion index from normalized ranks of inferred template counts within each repertoire. In a later analysis, generation probabilities were computed using a VDJ recombination model fitted to out-of-frame rearrangements, and the results were checked against IGoR. In a later analysis, TCR-TCR, TCR-HLA and TCR-CMV co-occurrence was scored with hypergeometric tests, and a repertoire-size bias correction was applied to TCR pairs. A later analysis estimated false discovery rates by permuting HLA or CMV assignments 20 times. In a later analysis, co-occurring TCRs were grouped using DBSCAN, and TCRdist sequence similarity was added for clustering within HLA-allele-positive subsets. Repertoires with fewer than 30,000 or more than 120,000 public chains, plus five repertoires with anomalous nucleotide sharing, were excluded from co-occurrence clustering. TCRdb re-hosts the immuneACCESS table, in-frame sequences only. Its copies lack some clones; in the studies checked, an unresolved V gene accounts for under half of them, and the cause for the rest is not known. V and J calls and clone size are given by that table; D and trimming were obtained from the DNA. The sample has some 130,000 clones on record, over 60% of them singletons. The ten largest clones take up approximately 1.3% of the sample.

A remark on this clone: Its antigen remains unidentified. The record has no base qualities; no much larger clone is one base away.

Broad study findings and their caveats: In vitro tests confirmed that a few of the cytomegalovirus-associated TCR beta chains recognize cytomegalovirus antigens. A later genetic analysis reported fewer N-insertions in productive TCRs among donors in an Asian-associated ancestry cluster than the roughly 650-donor mean. The sequencing pipeline was judged likely to have produced a cluster of highly shared sequence variants as a technical artifact. The classifier was reported to diagnose cytomegalovirus status with high specificity and sensitivity in both the original cohort and the validation cohort. A further reported finding was that TCR beta sequences accurately predicted the HLA-A and HLA-B alleles for most subjects in the first cohort. When HLA alleles, especially DR and DQ, strongly co-occurred, TCR associations were difficult to assign to individual alleles. In a later analysis, several top co-occurrence clusters were reported to appear linked to parvovirus B19, influenza, CMV and Epstein-Barr virus. For the cohort, immune exposure information was limited to CMV serostatus. Because some donors lacked HLA typing at each locus, the association tests relied only on the typed subset. A later analysis associated 15,000 or so TCR beta sequences with specific HLA alleles at a false discovery rate of 0.05. In an earlier analysis of fewer than 750 of the donors, most TCR beta V segments were observed in productive rearrangements about 87% or about 30% of the time, broadly matching IMGT annotations. Presence/absence analyses assumed roughly uniform sequencing depth across donors, an assumption that may not hold. In a later analysis, TCR association rates were found to vary across HLA loci, with the most associated TCRs seen for DRB1 alleles and the fewest for HLA-C alleles. According to the authors, the approach could potentially be generalized to other disease states and immunological phenotypes. The cohort was sequenced for TCR beta chains only, and without alpha or paired-chain data the features that could be detected were limited. Most TCR sequences were observed very rarely across donors, whereas some public TCRs were present in many individuals. Correlated functional status among segregating V segments might be attributable to linkage disequilibrium, but an unknown experimental factor could not be ruled out. Compared with equally common non-associated chains, HLA-associated TCR beta chains in a later analysis were more clonally expanded and had lower generation probabilities. In a later genetic analysis, a missense DCLRE1C variant was associated with V-gene and J-gene trimming of TCR beta chains, and the association was replicated in an independent cohort. Because counts were too low, more than 15 rarely observed V segments, including chromosome 9 orphons, were excluded from the earlier analysis of fewer than 650 of the donors. The study listed 164 TCR beta chains as associated with cytomegalovirus. In a later analysis, most CMV-associated TCR beta chains were found to appear HLA-restricted, with HLA associations seemingly driven largely by CMV exposure.

The cohort consisted of 600 to 700 healthy bone marrow donors. Cohort members were all nominally healthy when sampled, although unrecorded immune exposures were likely present. The donor tested CMV seropositive, placing the donor among the roughly 270 seropositive members of the cohort. Each donor provided a peripheral blood sample, and peripheral blood mononuclear cells were used for TCR beta sequencing. Genomic DNA extraction from the blood cell samples was performed with the Qiagen DNeasy Blood Extraction Kit. The sequence came from a male donor in good health and CMV-seropositive. Sequencing was carried out using PBMCs.

The CDR3 protein is CASSSGQGRYYGYTF. DNA sequence: TGTGCCAGCAGCAGCGGACAGGGTCGGTACTATGGCTACACCTTC. The chain links TRBV7-8 with TRBJ1-2; 8 bases in the middle match TRBD1. Via the germline V gene, CDR1 is SGHVS and CDR2 FQNEAQ. V is pruned by 5 bases and J by 3 bases, leaving 8 bases of the junction without a gene match. Its CDR3 holds 15 amino acids, cysteine through phenylalanine. Left in the record is the CDR3 DNA by itself, 45 bases read in frame from the first base.